Listed below are T cell receptor beta chains from one sample, sequenced in a study of T cells in Graves' hyperthyroidism and ophthalmopathy. MiXCR, applied by TCRdb to the multiplex PCR reads, yields one record per CDR3 protein. The sample includes around 350,000 distinct CDR3 sequences, about a sixth of them seen just once. The sequencing input was blood. These receptors originate from a young woman with Graves' hyperthyroidism that later progressed to Graves' ophthalmopathy. The CDR3 runs from the conserved cysteine through the conserved F or W. The D gene is left open where the match is weak. Clone size is not always given. Where it is, it says once, few, many or a class for expanded clones.

many,TRBJ1-1,TRBV19,-,TGTGCCAGTAGTCAGGTGGTTTACACTGAAGCTTTCTTT,CASSQVVYTEAFF
many,TRBJ1-2,TRBV29-1,-,TGCAGCGTGGGCCAGCGGCGGTATGGCTACACCTTC,CSVGQRRYGYTF
-,TRBJ2-1,TRBV5-4,TRBD1,TGTGCCAGCAGCGTACCGGGACAGGGGAACAATGAGCAGTTCTTC,CASSVPGQGNNEQFF
few,TRBJ2-2,TRBV29-1,-,TGCAGCGCGACCCTCGTTACGAACACCGGGGAGCTGTTTTTT,CSATLVTNTGELFF
many,TRBJ1-1,TRBV27,TRBD1,TGTGCCAGCAGTGGAACAGGGGTTGGACTTACTGAAGCTTTCTTT,CASSGTGVGLTEAFF
-,TRBJ1-1,TRBV5-1,-,TGCGCCGGCAGCTTGGGAAGGCTACAGGGAAGGGTGAACACTGAAGCTTTCTTT,CAGSLGRLQGRVNTEAFF
many,TRBJ1-2,TRBV12-3/TRBV12-4,-,TGTGCCAGCAGTCCCAAACAGGATTTGAGGGGCTACACCTTC,CASSPKQDLRGYTF
-,TRBJ2-7,TRBV7-6,-,TGTGCCAGCAGCTTAGGGAAGGGGTACTCCTACGAGCAGTACTTC,CASSLGKGYSYEQYF
many,TRBJ2-7,TRBV12-3/TRBV12-4,TRBD1,TGTGCCAGCACCCTAGGACAGGGAGTCTACGAGCAGTACTTC,CASTLGQGVYEQYF
many,TRBJ2-1,TRBV20-1,-,TGCAGTGCTAGAGCTCTGGGCTCGAGCTCCTACAATGAGCAGTTCTTC,CSARALGSSSYNEQFF
-,TRBJ2-5,TRBV3-1,-,TGTGCCAGCAGACACAGGGTGGAGACCCAGTACTTC,CASRHRVETQYF
many,TRBJ1-4,TRBV20-1,-,TGCAGTGCTAGTCCACAGGGTCCAGGAAAACTGTTTTTT,CSASPQGPGKLFF
few,TRBJ1-2,TRBV27,TRBD1,TGTGCCAGCAGTGAAGGGACAGGGTTCTATGGCTACACCTTC,CASSEGTGFYGYTF
many,TRBJ2-3,TRBV30,TRBD2,TGTGCCTGGAGTGTACTAGCGGGAGTAGGGGATACGCAGTATTTT,CAWSVLAGVGDTQYF
-,TRBJ2-1,TRBV13,TRBD2,TGTGCCAGCAGCCACATTTCGGGACTAGCGGTTCAAGGGCAGTTCTTC,CASSHISGLAVQGQFF
few,TRBJ2-1,TRBV9,-,TGTGCCAGCAGCGTAGCACAGAACTTTTACAATGAGCAGTTCTTC,CASSVAQNFYNEQFF
few,TRBJ2-1,TRBV7-8,TRBD2,TGTGCCAGCAGCTTAATTCAGCGGGGGGCTCTAGAGTACAATGAGCAGTTCTTC,CASSLIQRGALEYNEQFF
many,TRBJ1-1,TRBV7-9,-,TGTGCCAGCAGCTTACACGTGAACACTGAAGCTTTCTTT,CASSLHVNTEAFF
-,TRBJ1-4,TRBV7-8,-,TGTGCCAGCAGCTTAGCGTTCAATCCAAAGGGCGGAAGAACTAATGAAAAACTGTTTTTT,CASSLAFNPKGGRTNEKLFF
few,TRBJ2-2,TRBV18,TRBD1,TGTGCCAGCTCACCACGTCAGGGGGTGGACACCGGGGAGCTGTTTTTT,CASSPRQGVDTGELFF
many,TRBJ2-1,TRBV15,TRBD1,TGTGCCGCTTCTCCGGGACAGGGGGATGAGCAGTTCTTC,CAASPGQGDEQFF
few,TRBJ2-1,TRBV6-5,-,TGTGCCAGCAGTTACCAGGGTCCGGGTGAGCAGTTCTTC,CASSYQGPGEQFF
many,TRBJ1-1,TRBV4-1,-,TGCGCCAGCAGCCAAGAGAAAGGGGGTTACACTGAAGCTTTCTTT,CASSQEKGGYTEAFF
-,TRBJ1-1,TRBV24-1,-,TGTGCCACCAGGGGGAACAAAGCCGCTTACGCTTTCTTT,CATRGNKAAYAFF
many,TRBJ2-7,TRBV10-3,-,TGTGCCATCAGTGTAGACAGCCTACGAGTCTACGAGCAGTACTTC,CAISVDSLRVYEQYF
few,TRBJ2-3,TRBV20-1,TRBD2,TGCAGTCAGGGTTGGGGAGGGAGGTTGGATACGCAGTATTTT,CSQGWGGRLDTQYF
-,TRBJ1-1,TRBV12-3/TRBV12-4,-,TGTGCCAGCAGTACCTCCTGGGGCGATGAAAAGAACACTGAAGCTTTCTTT,CASSTSWGDEKNTEAFF
-,TRBJ1-3,TRBV3-1,-,TGTGCCAGCAGCCAAGAAGGCCGGGACACCATATATTTT,CASSQEGRDTIYF
few,TRBJ1-5,TRBV6-2/TRBV6-3,-,TGTGCCAGCAGTCCCACTCATAGCAATCAGCCCCAGCATTTT,CASSPTHSNQPQHF
many,TRBJ2-1,TRBV11-2,TRBD2,TGTGCCAGCAGCTTAACTAGCGGGGGTAATGAGCAGTTCTTC,CASSLTSGGNEQFF
many,TRBJ1-1,TRBV28,-,TGTGCCAGCAGTCCAACGGGACAAGAAAACACTGAAGCTTTCTTT,CASSPTGQENTEAFF
few,TRBJ2-3,TRBV9,TRBD2,TGTGCCAGCAGCGGGAGAGGACTAGCGGGGGGCACAGATACGCAGTATTTT,CASSGRGLAGGTDTQYF
-,TRBJ2-3,TRBV12-3/TRBV12-4,-,TGTGCCAGCAGCCCGGGACACGGCACAGATACGCAGTATTTT,CASSPGHGTDTQYF
many,TRBJ2-7,TRBV6-5,-,TGTGCCAGCAGTTACTCGGGTCAAGGGGCAAGCGAGCAGTACTTC,CASSYSGQGASEQYF
few,TRBJ2-2,TRBV28,TRBD1,TGTGCCAGCAGGCCTACAGGGGGTGACACCGGGGAGCTGTTTTTT,CASRPTGGDTGELFF
many,TRBJ1-5,TRBV12-3/TRBV12-4,-,TGTGCCAGCAGTTTTCCCCCCCAGCCCCAGCATTTT,CASSFPPQPQHF
-,TRBJ2-3,TRBV28,-,TGTGCCAGCAGTTTATTGGGCAGGGGAGATACGCAGTATTTT,CASSLLGRGDTQYF
many,TRBJ2-1,TRBV19,-,TGTGCCAGTAGTATCATCTTTATGAATGAGCAGTTCTTC,CASSIIFMNEQFF
many,TRBJ2-7,TRBV2,-,TGTGCCAGCAGGTATTCGGCAGAATCTCCCTACGAGCAGTACTTC,CASRYSAESPYEQYF
many,TRBJ2-5,TRBV10-2,-,TGCGCCAGCAGTACAATACGGGGAGAGACCCAGTACTTC,CASSTIRGETQYF
few,TRBJ1-5,TRBV28,-,TGTGCCAGCAGTTTAAGTGGCAGGCAAAGAAGTCAGCCCCAGCATTTT,CASSLSGRQRSQPQHF
many,TRBJ2-7,TRBV3-1,-,TGTGCCAGCAGCCAAGAGTTGCGGGGGCACCGCAGGTACGAGCAGTACTTC,CASSQELRGHRRYEQYF
many,TRBJ2-2,TRBV3-1,TRBD1,TGTGCCAGCAGCCAAGCGGACAGGGCGAACACCGGGGAGCTGTTTTTT,CASSQADRANTGELFF
-,TRBJ2-7,TRBV27,TRBD2,TGTGCCAGCAGTTTATTTGCTAGCGGGAGTGTCTACGAGCAGTACTTC,CASSLFASGSVYEQYF
many,TRBJ2-1,TRBV28,TRBD2,TGTGCCAGCAGTTTCTCTAGCGGAGACAATGAGCAGTTCTTC,CASSFSSGDNEQFF
many,TRBJ1-1,TRBV6-1,-,TGTGCCAGCACGGTCCGGGACAAGCAGAACACTGAAGCTTTCTTT,CASTVRDKQNTEAFF
many,TRBJ1-2,TRBV20-1,-,TGCAGTGCCGACAAGGACAGCACGTTTGAAGGCTACACCTTC,CSADKDSTFEGYTF
-,TRBJ1-1,TRBV18,-,TGTGCCAGCCCCGTCGACAGGACGAACACTGAAGCTTTCTTT,CASPVDRTNTEAFF
many,TRBJ2-2,TRBV28,-,TGTGCCAGCAGTTTTCAGGGTGGGACCGGGGAGCTGTTTTTT,CASSFQGGTGELFF
many,TRBJ1-5,TRBV2,TRBD1,TGTGCCAGCAGGGAAACCGGGACAGGGGGGAATCAGCCCCAGCATTTT,CASRETGTGGNQPQHF
many,TRBJ2-7,TRBV27,-,TGTGCCAGCAGTTCTTATAATCCGGACGGATACTACGAGCAGTACTTC,CASSSYNPDGYYEQYF
many,TRBJ2-7,TRBV30,-,TGTGCCTGGATATCCGCGACAGGCGCCTCCTACGAGCAGTACTTC,CAWISATGASYEQYF
few,TRBJ1-2,TRBV4-1,-,TGCGCCAGCAGCCAAGCCCGGGTACAGACGGCGAATGGCTACACCTTC,CASSQARVQTANGYTF
few,TRBJ1-6,TRBV20-1,-,TGCAGTGCCCACACAGGTTATAATTCACCCCTCCACTTT,CSAHTGYNSPLHF